This is a list of T cell receptor beta chains from one sample in a study of T cells after yellow fever vaccination. One entry per CDR3 protein results from TCRdb running MiXCR on the 5' RACE reads. The data show almost 600,000 distinct CDR3 sequences, with less than 15% seen just once and roughly 13% held by the top ten. The specimen comprised PBMCs, sampled on the day of the yellow fever booster vaccination. These receptors all come from a man between 25 and 39 years old who received the YFV17D yellow fever vaccine. Both conserved end residues are part of each CDR3. A D gene is named only where the DNA matches it firmly. Some rows have no size entry. The others give once, few or many, or a class for an expanded clone.

clone_size d_call j_call v_call cdr3_nt cdr3_aa
many - TRBJ2-7 TRBV9 TGTGCCAGCAGCGTAGGGTCCTCCTACGAGCAGTACTTC CASSVGSSYEQYF
- TRBD2 TRBJ2-3 TRBV5-4 TGTGCCAGCAGCTCCCTACTAGCGGGCGGCTCGTCGGATACGCAGTATTTT CASSSLLAGGSSDTQYF
few TRBD2 TRBJ2-5 TRBV7-2 TGTGCCAGCAGCTCAAGGACTAGCGGGAGGGCCTTGACCCAGTACTTC CASSSRTSGRALTQYF
- TRBD2 TRBJ2-1 TRBV6-5 TGTGCCAGCAGTTACTCCGGTAGCGGGAGGTATGATTTCTTC CASSYSGSGRYDFF
few TRBD2 TRBJ2-1 TRBV9 TGTGCCAGCAGCACGGGGCTAGCGGTCCCCTACAATGAGCAGTTCTTC CASSTGLAVPYNEQFF
few TRBD1 TRBJ2-3 TRBV20-1 TGCAGTGCTTTCGGACAGGGAGCAGATACGCAGTATTTT CSAFGQGADTQYF
- - TRBJ2-3 TRBV5-1 TGCGCCAGCAGCCAGGGGCCGTCGGGGGGCACAGATACGCAGTATTTT CASSQGPSGGTDTQYF
- - TRBJ1-4 TRBV7-8 TGTGCCAGCAGCTTGTACCTAGGGACCACTAATGAAAAACTGTTTTTT CASSLYLGTTNEKLFF
- - TRBJ2-1 TRBV20-1 TGCAGTGCTAGAGGCGTTTTCGAGGGCCAAGCCTACAATGAGCAGTTCTTC CSARGVFEGQAYNEQFF
few - TRBJ2-1 TRBV7-2 TGTGCCAGCAGCTTAGAGTCTGTAAATGAGCAGTTCTTC CASSLESVNEQFF
few - TRBJ1-3 TRBV11-2 TGTGCCAGCAGCCCAATCGGGTCCTCTGGAAACACCATATATTTT CASSPIGSSGNTIYF
many TRBD2 TRBJ2-3 TRBV5-1 TGCGCCAGCAGCCAGGGACTAGCGGACACAGATACGCAGTATTTT CASSQGLADTDTQYF
few TRBD1 TRBJ2-5 TRBV28 TGTGCCAGCAGTACGGGACAGGAGCGTCGAAAGACCCAGTACTTC CASSTGQERRKTQYF
few - TRBJ2-1 TRBV6-1 TGTGCCAGCACCCCCCAATCATCGCGCAATGAGCAGTTCTTC CASTPQSSRNEQFF
- TRBD1 TRBJ2-7 TRBV7-2 TGTGCCAGCAGCGCCGGACAGGGGGCAAAGTACGAGCAGTACTTC CASSAGQGAKYEQYF
- - TRBJ2-3 TRBV11-2 TGTGCCAGCAGCATTGGACATTACACAGATACGCAGTATTTT CASSIGHYTDTQYF
few TRBD2 TRBJ2-5 TRBV7-2 TGTGCCAGCAGCTTCGCTCTTAGCGGGTTGGAGACCCAGTACTTC CASSFALSGLETQYF
- TRBD2 TRBJ2-1 TRBV5-5 TGTGCCAGCAGCTTGGTGGCTAGCGGTCTATATGAGCAGTTCTTC CASSLVASGLYEQFF
- - TRBJ2-3 TRBV9 TGTGCCAGCAGCGTAGTAGGGGATGCTACGCAGTATTTT CASSVVGDATQYF
few - TRBJ2-7 TRBV20-1 TGCAGTGCTAGAGCGGGGGCCTTAGCCACCTACGAGCAGTACTTC CSARAGALATYEQYF
- TRBD1 TRBJ1-1 TRBV6-2/TRBV6-3 TGTGCCAGCAGTAGACAGGGGAAGCAATGGGCAGCTTTCTTT CASSRQGKQWAAFF
- - TRBJ1-2 TRBV18 TGTGCCAGCTCACCAGCGGAGTACTATGGCTACACCTTC CASSPAEYYGYTF
few - TRBJ2-5 TRBV18 TGTGCCAGCTCACCAGGTAGCGGAGGGGGAGAGACCCAGTACTTC CASSPGSGGGETQYF
- TRBD2 TRBJ2-1 TRBV27 TGTGCCAGCAGACCCTGGGGCGGGAGTATAAATGAGCAGTTCTTC CASRPWGGSINEQFF
many TRBD1 TRBJ1-1 TRBV7-2 TGTGCCAGCAGCTCGCAGGGGGCGGGCACTGAAGCTTTCTTT CASSSQGAGTEAFF
few - TRBJ1-1 TRBV20-1 TGCAGTGCTAGAGATCCCCACCGGGACTCAGAAGCTTTCTTT CSARDPHRDSEAFF
- TRBD2 TRBJ2-3 TRBV6-2/TRBV6-3 TGTGCCAGCAGTACCTCTACTAGCGGTCCCACAGATACGCAGTATTTT CASSTSTSGPTDTQYF
- - TRBJ2-3 TRBV11-3 TGTGCCAGCAGCTTGAGCCGGATCACAGATACGCAGTATTTT CASSLSRITDTQYF
few - TRBJ1-1 TRBV29-1 TGCAGCGTTGTTCGGGTTCCGAACACTGAAGCTTTCTTT CSVVRVPNTEAFF
- TRBD2 TRBJ2-7 TRBV5-1 TGCGCCAGCAGCTCGCCTAGCGGGACCGAGCAGTACTTC CASSSPSGTEQYF
- - TRBJ1-5 TRBV2 TGTGCCTTCTGCACCCGGGAGGGCCGGCCCCAGCATTTT CAFCTREGRPQHF